The 29 T cell receptor beta chains presented below share a single source sample, sequenced in a study of blood T cell repertoires in COVID-19. Sequencing used immunoSEQ multiplex PCR; TCRdb keeps in-frame clones, though not all of them. The sample records hundreds of thousands of clones, roughly 90% being singletons. Sequencing was performed on peripheral blood. All receptors derive from a man younger than 35 with COVID-19, enrolled during active disease.

The J gene is TRBJ2-7, the V gene TRBV3-1 (or the pseudogene TRBV3-2); D unresolved. The V gene's germline CDR1 is LGHDT and CDR2 YNNKEL (reference sequence). CDR3 length equals 14 residues. Trimming took 3 bases from V and 1 from J, leaving 10 bases between them. CDR3 in amino acids: CASSHAVSSYEQYF. CDR3 coding DNA: TGTGCCAGCAGCCATGCGGTGTCTTCCTACGAGCAGTACTTC.

This chain joins TRBV10-2 and TRBJ2-3; the D gene is possibly TRBD2 (6 bases). This CDR3 has 15 residues. Germline CDR1 reads WSHSY; CDR2 reads SAAADI. V lost 2 bases, J lost 4 bases, and 13 bases lay in between. CDR3 amino acids: CASSESGRTADTQYF. CDR3 DNA sequence: TGCGCCAGCAGTGAGAGCGGGCGCACCGCAGATACGCAGTATTTT.

The chain links TRBV29-1 to TRBJ1-6; 10 bases align to TRBD1. The J segment lost 5 bases and the V segment lost 7 bases, leaving 11 bases of the junction unmatched. CDR3 length: 16 amino acids. The germline CDR1 and CDR2 sequences are SQVTM and ANQGSEA. The CDR3 loop is CSAVGDRGVNNSPLHF. The CDR3 DNA reads TGCAGCGCGGTGGGGGACAGGGGAGTAAATAATTCACCCCTCCACTTT.

Concerning this clone itself: The same CDR3 also results from other DNA sequences found in this sample. This chain uses TRBV18 with TRBJ2-3; 11 positions agree with TRBD1. V was pared by 6 bases and J by 4 bases, with 3 bases of the junction left unmatched. CDR1 is KGHSH, CDR2 LQKENI, per germline. CDR3 length equals 14 residues. In DNA form, the CDR3 reads TGTGCCAGCTCGCCGGGACAGGGGGCAGATACGCAGTATTTT. It yields the protein CASSPGQGADTQYF.

The rearrangement uses TRBV6-5 and TRBJ2-1, with 9 bases aligning to TRBD2. The V and J ends lost 0 bases and 15 bases, in that order; junction bases with no gene match: 3. The germline CDR1 and CDR2 sequences are MNHEY and SVGAGI. This CDR3 has 12 amino acids. CDR3 coding DNA: TGTGCCAGCAGTTACTCGGCGGGGGGGCTGTTCTTC. Translation gives CASSYSAGGLFF.

This chain uses TRBV6-5 with TRBJ2-1, with D maybe TRBD1 (6 bases). V lost 0 bases to trimming and J lost 7 bases, with 13 bases between them. The CDR3 extends over 15 amino acids. Germline CDR1 MNHEY, CDR2 SVGAGI. The CDR3 protein is CASSYSQGLGNEQFF. The CDR3 nucleotides read TGTGCCAGCAGTTACTCCCAGGGGCTCGGGAATGAGCAGTTCTTC.

The chain carries TRBV24-1 and TRBJ2-5; TRBD2 matches 7 bases. This CDR3 spans 16 amino acids. V lost 1 base and J lost 2; bases outside the gene matches: 6. Looked up from germline, CDR1 is KGHDR and CDR2 is SFDVKD. The CDR3 coding sequence is TGTGCCACCAGTGATTTAATGGGGGGGGGTCAAGAGACCCAGTACTTC. It codes for CATSDLMGGGQETQYF.

The chain combines TRBV27 with TRBJ1-5; D is ambiguous. The V gene lost 2 bases and the J gene lost 9 bases, with 11 bases spanning the gap. The CDR3 extends over 13 amino acids. Germline CDR1 and CDR2: MNHEY and SMNVEV (reference sequence). The CDR3 reads CASSLTRSGPQHF. CDR3 bases: TGTGCCAGCAGTTTAACCCGATCGGGGCCCCAGCATTTT.

The chain links TRBV14 to TRBJ2-1; 7 nucleotides align to TRBD2. Germline V gives CDR1 SGHDN, CDR2 FVKESK. The CDR3 totals 17 residues. The V gene end was trimmed by 0 bases and the J gene end by 2 bases; junction bases not matched to a gene: 7. CDR3 sequence: CASSQDTSGVAYNEQFF. The CDR3 bases are TGTGCCAGCAGCCAAGATACCAGCGGGGTTGCCTACAATGAGCAGTTCTTC.

The chain links TRBV13 to TRBJ2-5; D might be TRBD1 (6 bases). Germline V gene lookup returns CDR1 PRHDT and CDR2 FYEKMQ (reference sequence). The CDR3 has 16 amino acids. Trimming removed 4 bases from V and 3 bases from J, with 18 bases in between. CDR3 sequence: CASSSNDRRNEETQYF. In nucleotides, the CDR3 is TGTGCCAGCAGCTCCAACGACAGGCGAAACGAAGAGACCCAGTACTTC.

The chain recombines TRBV19 with TRBJ1-5; the match to TRBD1 covers 9 bases. The CDR3 is 17 amino acids. With V trimmed by 2 bases and J by 7 bases, 12 bases remained unmatched. Germline V lookup: CDR1 LNHDA, CDR2 SQIVND (reference sequence). CDR3: CASSIMTGGVRGQPQHF. Here the CDR3 DNA reads TGTGCCAGTAGTATAATGACAGGGGGGGTCCGCGGACAGCCCCAGCATTTT.

This clone was detected only a few times. This chain uses TRBV6-5 with TRBJ1-1; D is unclear. Germline V lookup: CDR1 MNHEY, CDR2 SVGAGI. CDR3 length: 13 residues. Trimming stripped 0 bases from V and 3 bases from J, with 5 bases between. DNA of the CDR3: TGTGCCAGCAGTTACTCGTTCGACACTGAAGCTTTCTTT. Translated, it gives CASSYSFDTEAFF.

This chain uses TRBV6-6 with TRBJ2-3, with TRBD2 matching 7 bases. V dropped 0 bases and J dropped 2; count of bases not matched to a gene: 5. Germline loops: CDR1 MNHNY, CDR2 SVGAGI (reference sequence). CDR3 length: 16 residues. This chain's CDR3 is CASSYSERGPTDTQYF. The CDR3 DNA is TGTGCCAGCAGTTACTCCGAGCGGGGTCCCACAGATACGCAGTATTTT.

The chain has TRBV5-1 and TRBJ2-1, with TRBD1 matching 11 bases. Germline lookup yields CDR1 SGHRS and CDR2 YFSETQ. This CDR3 has 16 amino acids. V shed 4 bases, J shed 6 bases, and the junction held 9 bases outside the gene matches. The DNA for the CDR3 is TGCGCCAGCAGCCCCCGTCCCGGGACAGGGGGCAATGAGCAGTTCTTC. Protein sequence: CASSPRPGTGGNEQFF. Full variable domain (rest looked up from reference TRBV5-1 and TRBJ2-1): KAGVTQTPRYLIKTRGQQVTLSCSPISGHRSVSWYQQTPGQGLQFLFEYFSETQRNKGNFPGRFSGRQFSNSRSEMNVSTLELGDSALYLCASSPRPGTGGNEQFFGPGTRLTVL.

This chain links TRBV3-1 (or the pseudogene TRBV3-2) with TRBJ2-3, with TRBD2 matching 7 bases. The CDR3 spans 15 residues. Germline V gene data show CDR1 as LGHDT and CDR2 as YNNKEL (reference sequence). The trim removed 0 bases at V and 10 bases at J, leaving 10 bases unmatched. CDR3 bases: TGTGCCAGCAGCCAAGATTGGGGGACTACTGGGGCGCAGTATTTT. Encoded protein: CASSQDWGTTGAQYF.

The chain has TRBV2 and TRBJ2-1, with 10 bases identical to TRBD1. The V gene end was trimmed by 2 bases and the J gene end by 7 bases; junction bases not matched to a gene: 5. Germline V lookup: CDR1 SNHLY, CDR2 FYNNEI. This CDR3 is built from 15 residues. CDR3 region: CASSEWGQGRNEQFF. The CDR3 DNA reads as TGTGCCAGCAGTGAATGGGGACAGGGGAGGAATGAGCAGTTCTTC.

The V and J genes are TRBV2 and TRBJ2-7; D might be TRBD2 (6 bases). Germline V gene sequence: CDR1 SNHLY, CDR2 FYNNEI. Trimming pared 2 bases from V and 4 bases from J, leaving 15 bases between. The CDR3 spans 15 residues. The CDR3 bases are TGTGCCAGCAGTGAATCAGGAAAAGGGACTTACGAGCAGTACTTC. Protein sequence: CASSESGKGTYEQYF.

The rearrangement joins TRBV6-5 to TRBJ1-3; weak D call: TRBD1 (5 bases). Trimming shortened V by 5 bases and J by 2 bases, and 13 bases separated the two germline ends. This CDR3 is built from 15 residues. Germline assignment: CDR1 MNHEY and CDR2 SVGAGI. The CDR3 sequence is CASSPDGGTGNTIYF. In nucleotides, the CDR3 is TGTGCCAGCAGTCCTGACGGGGGAACTGGAAACACCATATATTTT.

The V gene is TRBV6-5, the J gene TRBJ2-1; 10 nucleotides line up with TRBD1. Trimming removed 6 bases from V and 5 bases from J; junction bases left unmatched: 7. The CDR3 totals 15 residues. CDR1 and CDR2 from the germline V gene are MNHEY and SVGAGI. The CDR3 DNA follows: TGTGCCAGCAGGCGGGGACAGGGGTGGGACAATGAGCAGTTCTTC. This sequence encodes CASRRGQGWDNEQFF.

The rearrangement links TRBV27 to TRBJ1-5; D remains unclear. Germline loops: CDR1 MNHEY, CDR2 SMNVEV (reference sequence). There are 14 residues in the CDR3. Trimming removed 5 bases from V and 5 bases from J, with 13 bases in between. This chain's CDR3 is CASSPRGEYQPQHF. CDR3 bases: TGTGCCAGCAGTCCCCGGGGAGAATATCAGCCCCAGCATTTT.

The chain has TRBV4-2 and TRBJ2-1, with 7 bases lining up with TRBD1. Germline loops: CDR1 LGHNA, CDR2 YNFKEQ. There are 16 residues in the CDR3. The ends lost 5 bases at V and 5 bases at J; junction bases unmatched: 12. The CDR3 here is CASSDRGGRGNNEQFF. For the CDR3, the DNA is TGTGCCAGCAGCGACCGAGGGGGCCGGGGAAACAATGAGCAGTTCTTC.

Written as DNA, the CDR3 is TGTGCCAGCAGCTTAAGACGGGGAGATGAGCAGTTCTTC. This translates into CASSLRRGDEQFF. The chain combines TRBV11-3 with TRBJ2-1; tentatively, D is TRBD2 (5 bases). CDR3 length equals 13 residues. The V end was cut by 2 bases, the J end by 8 bases, with 10 bases between. CDR1 SGHNT and CDR2 YENEEA come from the germline V gene.

The rearrangement joins TRBV6-5 to TRBJ2-5; TRBD1 aligns across 9 bases. The CDR3 is made up of 14 amino acids. Germline loops: CDR1 MNHEY, CDR2 SVGAGI. J was trimmed by 4 bases and V by 8 bases; bases with no gene match: 8. The CDR3 sequence: CASREGQGRETQYF. The CDR3 bases are TGTGCCAGCCGAGAGGGACAGGGTCGAGAGACCCAGTACTTC.

Only a few counts were recorded for this clone. The chain combines TRBV7-9 with TRBJ2-7; TRBD2 is a possible D gene (6 bases). Germline V CDR1 and CDR2: SEHNR, FQNEAQ (reference sequence). CDR3 size: 17 residues. Trimming took 0 bases from V and 2 from J, leaving 17 bases between them. The CDR3 coding sequence is TGTGCCAGCAGCTTAGCGACCTCGGGACTCGCAACCTACGAGCAGTACTTC. Translating gives CASSLATSGLATYEQYF.

This clone appeared once. The chain employs TRBV2 and TRBJ2-7, with 7 bases fitting TRBD1. Trimming cost V 4 bases and J 7 bases; bases outside gene matches: 10. CDR1 is SNHLY and CDR2 is FYNNEI in the germline V gene. The CDR3 runs 14 residues. CDR3 DNA: TGTGCCAGCAGTGGAGGGGGCAGGGCGAGTGAGCAGTACTTC. Translated: CASSGGGRASEQYF.

The J gene is TRBJ2-3, the V gene TRBV7-8; unclear D gene. The ends were cut back, 4 bases at V and 2 bases at J, with 13 bases in the middle. The CDR3 spans 15 residues. CDR1 and CDR2 (germline): SGHVS, FQNEAQ. CDR3 protein: CASSSLGSPTDTQYF. CDR3 sequence (DNA): TGTGCCAGCAGCTCCTTGGGCTCCCCCACAGATACGCAGTATTTT.

The CDR3 protein is CASSADRGGYNEQFF. DNA of the CDR3: TGTGCCAGCAGCGCGGACAGGGGGGGCTACAATGAGCAGTTCTTC. The V gene is TRBV9, the J gene TRBJ2-1, with 10 nucleotides matching TRBD1. CDR1 SGDLS and CDR2 YYNGEE come from the germline V gene. The V and J ends lost 3 bases and 3 bases, in that order; junction bases with no gene match: 3. The CDR3 covers 15 residues.

The DNA for the CDR3 is TGTGCCAGCAAGGAGACAGGAGTAAATGAAAAACTGTTTTTT. It yields the protein CASKETGVNEKLFF. The chain recombines TRBV7-9 with TRBJ1-4, with TRBD1 as a possible D gene (6 bases). Germline V gene lookup returns CDR1 SEHNR and CDR2 FQNEAQ (reference sequence). Trimming left V 7 bases short and J 5 bases short, with 14 bases between. This CDR3 is 14 amino acids long.

The chain couples TRBV10-2 to TRBJ2-1; 9 nucleotides line up with TRBD2. Trimming cost V 6 bases and J 6 bases; bases outside gene matches: 3. Germline V gives CDR1 WSHSY, CDR2 SAAADI. The CDR3 extends over 13 amino acids. The CDR3 DNA is TGCGCCAGCAGGGGACTAGCTGGCAATGAGCAGTTCTTC. It translates to CASRGLAGNEQFF.